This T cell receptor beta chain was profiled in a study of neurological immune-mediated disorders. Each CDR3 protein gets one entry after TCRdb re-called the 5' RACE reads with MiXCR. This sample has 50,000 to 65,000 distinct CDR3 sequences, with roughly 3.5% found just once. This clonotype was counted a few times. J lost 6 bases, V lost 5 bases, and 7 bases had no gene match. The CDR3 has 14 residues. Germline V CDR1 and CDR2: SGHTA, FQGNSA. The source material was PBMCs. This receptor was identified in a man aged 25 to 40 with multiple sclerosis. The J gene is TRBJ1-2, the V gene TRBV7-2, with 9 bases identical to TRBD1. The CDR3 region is CASSSPDRGNGYTF. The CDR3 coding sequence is TGTGCCAGCAGCAGCCCGGACAGGGGAAATGGCTACACCTTC.